Given below is one T cell receptor beta chain in context. The antigen remains undetermined. Negative isolation yielded the CD8+ and CD4+ T cells, while FACS enriched the TEMRA cells. Reverse transcription of roughly 0.5 to 1 ug RNA used random hexamers. An immunoSEQ multiplex PCR amplified TCR beta CDR3 over 54 Vbeta and 13 Jbeta. TCRdb passed the immunoSEQ multiplex PCR reads through MiXCR, listing each CDR3 protein once. The table shows about 100,000 distinct CDR3 sequences, with roughly 96% occurring only once. Germline CDR1 and CDR2: SGHTA and FQGNSA. The CDR3 runs to 14 residues. The V gene lost 3 bases and the J gene lost 4 bases, with 11 bases spanning the gap. This entry is derived from a study of CD8 T cells in Susac syndrome. About the study: The sequenced Susac syndrome patients included five or six who had clinically active disease and under ten who were in remission. General observations from the study: Susac-specific public clones found in total CD8+ repertoires numbered 15 to 20, and those in CD8+ TEMRA repertoires numbered about five.

The source of this sequence is a human donor with Susac syndrome. The chain combines TRBV7-2 with TRBJ2-3; possible D gene TRBD2, 6 bases. Sequencing was performed on CD8+ T cells from PBMCs. Here the CDR3 reads CASSFPGEADTQYF. CDR3 coding DNA: TGTGCCAGCAGCTTCCCCGGGGAGGCAGATACGCAGTATTTT.